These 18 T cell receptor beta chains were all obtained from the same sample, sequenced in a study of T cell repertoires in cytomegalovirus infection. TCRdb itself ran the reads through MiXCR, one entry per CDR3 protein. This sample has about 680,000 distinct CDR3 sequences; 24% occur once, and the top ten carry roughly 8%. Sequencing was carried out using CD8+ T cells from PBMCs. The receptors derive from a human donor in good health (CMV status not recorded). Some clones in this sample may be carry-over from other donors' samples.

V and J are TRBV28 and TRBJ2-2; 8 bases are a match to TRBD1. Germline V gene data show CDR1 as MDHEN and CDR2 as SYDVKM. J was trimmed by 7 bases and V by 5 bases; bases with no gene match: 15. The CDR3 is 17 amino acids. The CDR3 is CASSARVTGVLVGELFF. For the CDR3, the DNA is TGTGCCAGCAGTGCGAGGGTGACAGGGGTGCTCGTCGGGGAGCTGTTTTTT.

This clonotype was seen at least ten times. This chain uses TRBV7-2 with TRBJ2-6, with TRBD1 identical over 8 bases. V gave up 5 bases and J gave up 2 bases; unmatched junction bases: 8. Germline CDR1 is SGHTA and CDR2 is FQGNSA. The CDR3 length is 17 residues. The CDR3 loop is CASSIRQGMAGANVLTF. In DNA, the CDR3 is TGTGCCAGCAGCATACGACAGGGGATGGCTGGGGCCAACGTCCTGACTTTC.

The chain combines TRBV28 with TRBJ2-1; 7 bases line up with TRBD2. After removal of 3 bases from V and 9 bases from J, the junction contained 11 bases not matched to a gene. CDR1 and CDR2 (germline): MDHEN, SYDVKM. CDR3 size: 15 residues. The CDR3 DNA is TGTGCCAGCAGTTTTCGGACTAGTCGAGGCAGTGAGCAGTTCTTC. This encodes CASSFRTSRGSEQFF.

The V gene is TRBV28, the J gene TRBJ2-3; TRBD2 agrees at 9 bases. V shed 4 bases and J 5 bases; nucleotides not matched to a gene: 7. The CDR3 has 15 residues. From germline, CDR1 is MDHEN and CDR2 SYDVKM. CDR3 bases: TGTGCCAGCAGTTCGACGCGGGGGGGCCTAGATACGCAGTATTTT. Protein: CASSSTRGGLDTQYF.

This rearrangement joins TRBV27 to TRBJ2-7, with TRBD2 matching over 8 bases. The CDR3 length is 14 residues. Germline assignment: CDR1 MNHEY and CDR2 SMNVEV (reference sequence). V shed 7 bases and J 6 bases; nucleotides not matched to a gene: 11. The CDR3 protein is CASTLGGGASEQYF. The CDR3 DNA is TGTGCCAGCACCCTCGGGGGGGGGGCCTCCGAGCAGTACTTC.

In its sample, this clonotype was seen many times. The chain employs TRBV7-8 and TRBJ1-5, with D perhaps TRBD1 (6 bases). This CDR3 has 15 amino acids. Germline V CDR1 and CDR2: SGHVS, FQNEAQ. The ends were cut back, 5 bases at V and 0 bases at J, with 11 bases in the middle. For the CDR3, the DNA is TGTGCCAGCAGCCAGAGGGGGAATAGCAATCAGCCCCAGCATTTT. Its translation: CASSQRGNSNQPQHF.

Here the CDR3 reads CASREQGGGLNEQFF. The CDR3 DNA sequence: TGCGCCAGCAGAGAACAGGGGGGGGGGTTGAATGAGCAGTTCTTC. The rearrangement joins TRBV4-1 to TRBJ2-1; weak D call: TRBD1 (8 bases). This CDR3 has 15 residues. V dropped 6 bases and J dropped 7 bases, with 19 bases sitting between them. Germline V gene lookup returns CDR1 MGHRA and CDR2 YSYEKL.

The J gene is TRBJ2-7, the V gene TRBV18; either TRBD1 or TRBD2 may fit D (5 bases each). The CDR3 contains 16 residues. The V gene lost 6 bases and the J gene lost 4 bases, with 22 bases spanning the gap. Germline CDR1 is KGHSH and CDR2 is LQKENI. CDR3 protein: CASSKGTAKELYEQYF. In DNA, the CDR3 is TGTGCCAGCTCTAAGGGGACGGCGAAGGAATTGTACGAGCAGTACTTC.

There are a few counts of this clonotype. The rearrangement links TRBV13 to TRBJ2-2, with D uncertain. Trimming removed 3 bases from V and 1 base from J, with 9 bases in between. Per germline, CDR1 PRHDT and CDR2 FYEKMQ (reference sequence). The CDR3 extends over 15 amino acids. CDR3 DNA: TGTGCCAGCAGCTTTAATAGGGAGAACACCGGGGAGCTGTTTTTT. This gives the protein CASSFNRENTGELFF.

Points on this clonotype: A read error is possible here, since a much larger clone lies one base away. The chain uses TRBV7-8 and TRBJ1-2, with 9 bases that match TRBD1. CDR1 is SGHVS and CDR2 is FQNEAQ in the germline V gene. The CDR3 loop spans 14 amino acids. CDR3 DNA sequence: TGTCCCAGCAGCTTAGTGGGGACAGGGTGGAGCTACACCTTC. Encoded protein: CPSSLVGTGWSYTF.

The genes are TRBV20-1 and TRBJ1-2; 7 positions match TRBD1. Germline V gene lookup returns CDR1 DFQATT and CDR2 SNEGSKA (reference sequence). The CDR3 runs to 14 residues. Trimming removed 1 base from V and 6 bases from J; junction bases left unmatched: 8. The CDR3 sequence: CSARVPGQGDGYTF. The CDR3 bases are TGCAGTGCTAGAGTCCCCGGTCAGGGGGATGGCTACACCTTC.

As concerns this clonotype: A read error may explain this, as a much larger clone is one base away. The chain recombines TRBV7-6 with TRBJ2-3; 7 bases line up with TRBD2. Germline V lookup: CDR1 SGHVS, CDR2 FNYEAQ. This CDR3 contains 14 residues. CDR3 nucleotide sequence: TGTGTCAGCAGCTTCACTAGCGAAGGGGATACGCAGTATTTT. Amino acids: CVSSFTSEGDTQYF. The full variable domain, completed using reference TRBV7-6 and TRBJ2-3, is GAGVSQSPRYKVTKRGQDVALRCDPISGHVSLYWYRQALGQGPEFLTYFNYEAQQDKSGLPNDRFSAERPEGSISTLTIQRTEQRDSAMYRCVSSFTSEGDTQYFGPGTRLTVL.

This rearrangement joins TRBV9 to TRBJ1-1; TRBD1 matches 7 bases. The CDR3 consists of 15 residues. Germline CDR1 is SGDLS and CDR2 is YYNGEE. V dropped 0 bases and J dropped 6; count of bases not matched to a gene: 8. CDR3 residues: CASSVDPGGTPEAFF. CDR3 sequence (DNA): TGTGCCAGCAGCGTAGACCCAGGGGGGACCCCTGAAGCTTTCTTT. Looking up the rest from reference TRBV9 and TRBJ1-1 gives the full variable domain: DSGVTQTPKHLITATGQRVTLRCSPRSGDLSVYWYQQSLDQGLQFLIQYYNGEERAKGNILERFSAQQFPDLHSELNLSSLELGDSALYFCASSVDPGGTPEAFFGQGTRLTVV.

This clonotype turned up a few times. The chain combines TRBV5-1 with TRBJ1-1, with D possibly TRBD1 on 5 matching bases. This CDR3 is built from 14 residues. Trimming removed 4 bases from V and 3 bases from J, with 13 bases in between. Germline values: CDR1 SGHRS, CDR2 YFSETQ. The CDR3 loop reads CASSPGHLDTEAFF. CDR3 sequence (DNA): TGCGCCAGCAGCCCTGGACACCTGGACACTGAAGCTTTCTTT. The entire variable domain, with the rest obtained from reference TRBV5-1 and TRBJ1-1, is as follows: KAGVTQTPRYLIKTRGQQVTLSCSPISGHRSVSWYQQTPGQGLQFLFEYFSETQRNKGNFPGRFSGRQFSNSRSEMNVSTLELGDSALYLCASSPGHLDTEAFFGQGTRLTVV.

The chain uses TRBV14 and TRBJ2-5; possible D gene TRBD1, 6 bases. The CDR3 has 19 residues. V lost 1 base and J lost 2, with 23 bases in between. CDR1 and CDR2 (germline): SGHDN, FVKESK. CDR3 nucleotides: TGTGCCAGCAGCCAAGCCACTAGGGGGACCTGGGGATTACAAGAGACCCAGTACTTC. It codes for CASSQATRGTWGLQETQYF. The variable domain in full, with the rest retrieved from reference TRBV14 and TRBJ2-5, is EAGVTQFPSHSVIEKGQTVTLRCDPISGHDNLYWYRRVMGKEIKFLLHFVKESKQDESGMPNNRFLAERTGGTYSTLKVQPAELEDSGVYFCASSQATRGTWGLQETQYFGPGTRLLVL.

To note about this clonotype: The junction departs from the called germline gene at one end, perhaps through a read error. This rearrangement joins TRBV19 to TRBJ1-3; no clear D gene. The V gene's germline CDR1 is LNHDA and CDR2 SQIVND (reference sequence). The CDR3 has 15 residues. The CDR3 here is CVSSTTLFSGNTIYF. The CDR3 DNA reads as TGTGTCAGTAGTACCACCCTCTTCTCTGGAAACACCATATATTTT.

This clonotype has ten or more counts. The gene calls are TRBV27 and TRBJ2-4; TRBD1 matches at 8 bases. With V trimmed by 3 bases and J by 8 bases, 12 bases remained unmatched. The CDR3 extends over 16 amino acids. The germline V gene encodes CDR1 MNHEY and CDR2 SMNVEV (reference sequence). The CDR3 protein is CASSFREQGDVYIQYF. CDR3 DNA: TGTGCCAGCAGTTTCAGGGAACAGGGGGATGTCTACATTCAGTACTTC.

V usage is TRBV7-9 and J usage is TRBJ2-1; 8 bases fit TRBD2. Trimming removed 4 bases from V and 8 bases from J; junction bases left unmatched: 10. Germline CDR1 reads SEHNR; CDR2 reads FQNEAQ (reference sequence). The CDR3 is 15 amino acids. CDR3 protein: CASSYFHGGADEQFF. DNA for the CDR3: TGTGCCAGCAGCTACTTCCACGGGGGGGCTGATGAGCAGTTCTTC. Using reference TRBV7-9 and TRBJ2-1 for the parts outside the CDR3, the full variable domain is DTGVSQNPRHKITKRGQNVTFRCDPISEHNRLYWYRQTLGQGPEFLTYFQNEAQLEKSRLLSDRFSAERPKGSFSTLEIQRTEQGDSAMYLCASSYFHGGADEQFFGPGTRLTVL.